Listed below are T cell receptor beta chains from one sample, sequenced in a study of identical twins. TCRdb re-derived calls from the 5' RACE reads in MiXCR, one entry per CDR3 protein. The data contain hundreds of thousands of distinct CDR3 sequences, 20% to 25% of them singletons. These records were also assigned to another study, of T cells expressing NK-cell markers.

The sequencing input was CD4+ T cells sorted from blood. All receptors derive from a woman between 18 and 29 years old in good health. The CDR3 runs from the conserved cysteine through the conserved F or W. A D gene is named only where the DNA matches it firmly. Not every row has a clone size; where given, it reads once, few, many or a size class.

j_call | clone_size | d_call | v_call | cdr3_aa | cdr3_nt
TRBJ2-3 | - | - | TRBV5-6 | CASSEWVPPNTQYF | TGTGCCAGCTCGGAGTGGGTACCCCCGAATACGCAGTATTTT
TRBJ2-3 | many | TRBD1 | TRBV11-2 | CASSLGGQGTDTQYF | TGTGCCAGCAGCTTAGGGGGACAGGGCACAGATACGCAGTATTTT
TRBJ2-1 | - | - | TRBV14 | CASSQTSRYNEQFF | TGTGCCAGCAGCCAAACTAGCCGTTACAATGAGCAGTTCTTC
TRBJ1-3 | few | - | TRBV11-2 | CASSLVGGSSGNTIYF | TGTGCCAGCAGCTTAGTTGGGGGCAGCTCTGGAAACACCATATATTTT
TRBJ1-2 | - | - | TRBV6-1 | CASTRQAFNYGYTF | TGTGCCAGCACAAGACAGGCCTTTAACTATGGCTACACCTTC
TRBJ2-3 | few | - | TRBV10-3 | CAIKIGGETDTQYF | TGTGCCATCAAAATTGGGGGAGAGACAGATACGCAGTATTTT
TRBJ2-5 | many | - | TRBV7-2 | CASSSTGYRETQYF | TGTGCCAGCAGCTCTACGGGCTACAGGGAGACCCAGTACTTC
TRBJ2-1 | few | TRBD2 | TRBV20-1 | CSAQSAAGGEQFF | TGCAGTGCTCAGTCAGCGGCGGGAGGGGAGCAGTTCTTC
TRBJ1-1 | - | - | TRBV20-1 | CSARDALGSNTEAFF | TGCAGTGCTAGAGATGCCCTGGGCAGTAACACTGAAGCTTTCTTT
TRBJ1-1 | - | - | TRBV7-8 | CASSLGGQPEAFF | TGTGCCAGCAGCCTCGGGGGGCAGCCTGAAGCTTTCTTT
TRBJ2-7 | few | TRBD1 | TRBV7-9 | CASSLSWTGDPYEQYF | TGTGCCAGCAGCTTATCTTGGACAGGGGACCCGTACGAGCAGTACTTC
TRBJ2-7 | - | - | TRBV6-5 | CASSYSGGALFYEQYF | TGTGCCAGCAGTTACTCAGGAGGGGCCCTTTTCTACGAGCAGTACTTC
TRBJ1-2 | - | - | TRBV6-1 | CASRTGKDYGYTF | TGTGCCAGCAGGACGGGCAAAGACTATGGCTACACCTTC
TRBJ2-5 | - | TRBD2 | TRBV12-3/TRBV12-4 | CASRRTSGSKETQYF | TGTGCCAGCAGGCGGACTAGCGGGAGTAAAGAGACCCAGTACTTC
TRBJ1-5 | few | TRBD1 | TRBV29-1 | CSVVTGLNQPQHF | TGCAGCGTGGTGACAGGGCTAAATCAGCCCCAGCATTTT
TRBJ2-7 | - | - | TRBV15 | CATSQVTGVYEQYF | TGTGCCACCTCGCAAGTTACGGGGGTGTACGAGCAGTACTTC
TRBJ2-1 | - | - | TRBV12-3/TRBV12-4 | CASSWYNEQFF | TGTGCCAGCAGTTGGTACAATGAGCAGTTCTTC
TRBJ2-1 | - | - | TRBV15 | CATSVWWDEQFF | TGTGCCACCAGCGTCTGGTGGGATGAGCAGTTCTTC
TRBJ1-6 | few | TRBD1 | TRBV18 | CASSPLRDRVSPLHF | TGTGCCAGCTCACCACTAAGGGACAGGGTATCACCCCTCCACTTT
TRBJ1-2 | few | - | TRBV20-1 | CSAKASGNLIGYTF | TGCAGTGCTAAAGCCTCTGGGAACTTGATAGGCTACACCTTC
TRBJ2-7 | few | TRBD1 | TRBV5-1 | CASSLEVGTDAREQYF | TGCGCCAGCAGCTTGGAGGTCGGGACAGACGCTCGCGAGCAGTACTTC
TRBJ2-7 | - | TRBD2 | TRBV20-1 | CSASGRAIYEQYF | TGCAGTGCTAGCGGGAGGGCGATCTACGAGCAGTACTTC
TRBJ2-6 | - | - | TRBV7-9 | CASSLSTGLSGANVLTF | TGTGCCAGCAGCTTAAGTACAGGGCTCTCTGGGGCCAACGTCCTGACTTTC
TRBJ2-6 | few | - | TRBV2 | CASSVRGLTVSSGANVLTF | TGTGCCAGCAGTGTAAGGGGGTTGACCGTAAGCTCTGGGGCCAACGTCCTGACTTTC
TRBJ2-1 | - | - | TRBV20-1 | CSAILPGEPYNEQFF | TGCAGTGCTATTCTCCCTGGGGAGCCTTACAATGAGCAGTTCTTC
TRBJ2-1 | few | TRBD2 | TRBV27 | CASRLSGGAYNEQFF | TGTGCCAGCAGGCTTAGCGGGGGGGCCTACAATGAGCAGTTCTTC
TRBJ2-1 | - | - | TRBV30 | CAWSLPRPNEQFF | TGTGCCTGGAGTTTGCCGCGTCCCAATGAGCAGTTCTTC
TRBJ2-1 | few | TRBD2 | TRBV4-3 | CASSQGGLVLNEQFF | TGCGCCAGCAGCCAAGGGGGACTAGTCTTAAATGAGCAGTTCTTC
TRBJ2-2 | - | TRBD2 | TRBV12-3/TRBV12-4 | CASHLAGGIGELFF | TGTGCCAGTCATCTAGCGGGAGGCATCGGGGAGCTGTTTTTT
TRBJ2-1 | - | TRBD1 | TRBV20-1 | CSAAPPGQGFNEQFF | TGCAGTGCTGCCCCCCCGGGACAGGGGTTCAATGAGCAGTTCTTC
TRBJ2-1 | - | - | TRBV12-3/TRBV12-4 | CASSSGPGYNEQFF | TGTGCCAGCAGTTCGGGGCCTGGCTACAATGAGCAGTTCTTC
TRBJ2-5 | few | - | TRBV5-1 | CASRDWQETQYF | TGCGCCAGCCGGGACTGGCAAGAGACCCAGTACTTC
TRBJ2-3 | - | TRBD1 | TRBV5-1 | CASSPGGARDTQYF | TGCGCCAGCAGCCCAGGGGGAGCAAGAGATACGCAGTATTTT
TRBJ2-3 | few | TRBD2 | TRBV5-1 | CASTRLAGAADTQYF | TGCGCCAGCACCCGACTAGCGGGGGCGGCAGATACGCAGTATTTT
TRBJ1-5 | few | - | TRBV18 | CASSWTVDSNQPQHF | TGTGCCAGCTCATGGACAGTAGATAGCAATCAGCCCCAGCATTTT
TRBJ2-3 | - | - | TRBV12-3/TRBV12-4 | CASRVGSGPEASTDTQYF | TGTGCCAGCAGGGTCGGTAGCGGTCCCGAGGCAAGCACAGATACGCAGTATTTT
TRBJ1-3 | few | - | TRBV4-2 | CASSQTGQRLNTIYF | TGTGCCAGCAGCCAGACAGGTCAGAGACTAAACACCATATATTTT
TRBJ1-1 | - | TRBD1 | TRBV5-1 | CASSALPGQRDTEAFF | TGCGCCAGCAGCGCTCTACCGGGACAGCGAGACACTGAAGCTTTCTTT
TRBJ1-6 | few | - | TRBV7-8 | CASSLYNRAKSPLHF | TGTGCCAGCAGCTTATATAACAGGGCTAAATCACCCCTCCACTTT
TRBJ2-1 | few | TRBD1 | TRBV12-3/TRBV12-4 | CASIIWGQGRNEQFF | TGTGCCAGCATCATCTGGGGACAGGGGAGGAATGAGCAGTTCTTC
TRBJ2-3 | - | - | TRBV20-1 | CSANRVGDTQYF | TGCAGTGCTAACAGGGTTGGCGATACGCAGTATTTT
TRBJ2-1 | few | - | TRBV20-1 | CSAPIRNEQFF | TGCAGTGCTCCAATCAGGAATGAGCAGTTCTTC
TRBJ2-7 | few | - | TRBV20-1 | CSAREYRGIGYEQYF | TGCAGTGCTAGAGAATATCGTGGGATAGGCTACGAGCAGTACTTC
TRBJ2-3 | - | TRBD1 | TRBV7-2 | CASSLVGTGSVVTQYF | TGTGCCAGCAGCTTAGTAGGGACAGGGTCCGTCGTTACGCAGTATTTT
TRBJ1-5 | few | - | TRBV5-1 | CASSQDRNQPQHF | TGCGCCAGCAGCCAAGACAGAAATCAGCCCCAGCATTTT
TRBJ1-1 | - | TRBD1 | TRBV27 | CASRRPQGAEAFF | TGTGCCAGCAGACGACCACAGGGGGCTGAAGCTTTCTTT
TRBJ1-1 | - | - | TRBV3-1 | CASTITRGTEAFF | TGTGCCAGCACCATAACCAGAGGTACTGAAGCTTTCTTT
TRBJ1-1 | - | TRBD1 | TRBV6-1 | CASSGTGDFNTEAFF | TGTGCCAGCAGTGGGACAGGGGATTTTAACACTGAAGCTTTCTTT
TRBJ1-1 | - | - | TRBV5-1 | CASNGQMNTEAFF | TGCGCCAGCAACGGACAGATGAACACTGAAGCTTTCTTT
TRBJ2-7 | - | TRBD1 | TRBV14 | CASSQIGQESYEQYF | TGTGCCAGCAGCCAAATTGGACAGGAGTCCTACGAGCAGTACTTC
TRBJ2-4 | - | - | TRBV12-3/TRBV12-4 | CASKVFDSNIQYF | TGTGCCAGCAAAGTGTTCGATAGCAACATTCAGTACTTC
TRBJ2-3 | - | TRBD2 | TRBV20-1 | CSASSTASGRRYF | TGCAGTGCTAGCTCCACCGCTAGCGGGAGAAGGTATTTT
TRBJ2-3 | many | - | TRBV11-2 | CASSRRVAGFTSTDTQYF | TGTGCCAGCAGCCGGCGGGTGGCGGGATTCACTAGCACAGATACGCAGTATTTT
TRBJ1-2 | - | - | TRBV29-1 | CSASPGQYRYGYTF | TGCAGCGCCTCACCGGGCCAATACCGCTATGGCTACACCTTC